The rows below give T cell receptor beta chains drawn from one sample of a study of T cells after somatic rescue of genetic block. Only in-frame clones appear in the TCRdb table, and some are missing; sequencing was by immunoSEQ multiplex PCR. Of some 90,000 clones in the sample, over 80% were seen once. The sequenced sample was peripheral blood mononuclear cells (PBMCs). The source is a young woman. CDR3s include the opening cysteine and the closing phenylalanine or tryptophan. Each record gives: clone size, V gene, D gene, CDR3 length, J gene, CDR3 DNA, CDR3 protein. The D gene is left open where the match is weak. Not every row has a clone size; where given, it reads once, few, many or a size class.

clone size: .; V gene: TRBV6-5; D gene: .; CDR3 length: 15; J gene: TRBJ2-2; CDR3 DNA: TGTGCCAGCAGTTACGGTCCTGGGTTCGCCGGGGAGCTGTTTTTT; CDR3 protein: CASSYGPGFAGELFF
clone size: .; V gene: TRBV7-3; D gene: .; CDR3 length: 13; J gene: TRBJ2-7; CDR3 DNA: TGTGCCAGCAGCTCCGGACACTCCTACGAGCAGTACTTC; CDR3 protein: CASSSGHSYEQYF
clone size: .; V gene: TRBV2; D gene: TRBD1; CDR3 length: 14; J gene: TRBJ1-2; CDR3 DNA: TGTGCCAGCAGTTTCCGGACAGGGGACAGTGGCTACACCTTC; CDR3 protein: CASSFRTGDSGYTF
clone size: .; V gene: TRBV9; D gene: .; CDR3 length: 13; J gene: TRBJ2-1; CDR3 DNA: TGTGCCAGCAGCGTAGAAGAGTGGGATGAGCAGTTCTTC; CDR3 protein: CASSVEEWDEQFF
clone size: .; V gene: TRBV10-3; D gene: TRBD2; CDR3 length: 15; J gene: TRBJ2-1; CDR3 DNA: TGTGCCATCAGGGTAGCGGGAGGGCAAAACAATGAGCAGTTCTTC; CDR3 protein: CAIRVAGGQNNEQFF
clone size: .; V gene: TRBV5-5; D gene: TRBD2; CDR3 length: 17; J gene: TRBJ2-5; CDR3 DNA: TGTGCCAGCAGCCACCCTGGGGCGGGAGGTTTGCTGGAGACCCAGTACTTC; CDR3 protein: CASSHPGAGGLLETQYF
clone size: .; V gene: TRBV19; D gene: .; CDR3 length: 14; J gene: TRBJ1-2; CDR3 DNA: TGTGCCAGTAGTATAGTGGGGGCCCGCAGGGGCTACACCTTC; CDR3 protein: CASSIVGARRGYTF
clone size: .; V gene: TRBV10-3; D gene: .; CDR3 length: 15; J gene: TRBJ1-2; CDR3 DNA: TGTGCCATCAGTGAGCCTTGGGACGGTAACTATGGCTACACCTTC; CDR3 protein: CAISEPWDGNYGYTF
clone size: once; V gene: TRBV4-3; D gene: .; CDR3 length: 18; J gene: TRBJ1-2; CDR3 DNA: TGCGCCAGCAGCCAAGATAAGCGGGGGTGGGCGGGGAGGAGTGGCTACACCTTC; CDR3 protein: CASSQDKRGWAGRSGYTF
clone size: .; V gene: TRBV5-1; D gene: .; CDR3 length: 13; J gene: TRBJ1-1; CDR3 DNA: TGCGCCAGCAACCTCGATATAAACACTGAAGCTTTCTTT; CDR3 protein: CASNLDINTEAFF
clone size: .; V gene: TRBV18; D gene: TRBD1; CDR3 length: 17; J gene: TRBJ1-3; CDR3 DNA: TGTGCCAGCTCACCCCTAGGACAGGGGAGCGGTGGAAACACCATATATTTT; CDR3 protein: CASSPLGQGSGGNTIYF
clone size: .; V gene: TRBV5-1; D gene: .; CDR3 length: 14; J gene: TRBJ2-1; CDR3 DNA: TGCGCCAGCAGCTTGGACCTACAGTACAATGAGCAGTTCTTC; CDR3 protein: CASSLDLQYNEQFF
clone size: .; V gene: TRBV7-9; D gene: .; CDR3 length: 14; J gene: TRBJ2-2; CDR3 DNA: TGTGCCAGCAGCGGCTGGGACAACACCGGGGAGCTGTTTTTT; CDR3 protein: CASSGWDNTGELFF
clone size: .; V gene: TRBV18; D gene: .; CDR3 length: 15; J gene: TRBJ2-2; CDR3 DNA: TGTGCCAGCTCACCTTCGGGGGAATCGACCGGGGAGCTGTTTTTT; CDR3 protein: CASSPSGESTGELFF
clone size: once; V gene: TRBV7-6; D gene: .; CDR3 length: 17; J gene: TRBJ1-5; CDR3 DNA: TGTGCCAGCAGCTTAAACCCCTCTTTCTCCTGGGGTCAGCCCCAGCATTTT; CDR3 protein: CASSLNPSFSWGQPQHF
clone size: once; V gene: TRBV27; D gene: TRBD2; CDR3 length: 16; J gene: TRBJ2-3; CDR3 DNA: TGTGCCAGCAGTCCCTTTAGCGGGAGGCCCTCAGATACGCAGTATTTT; CDR3 protein: CASSPFSGRPSDTQYF
clone size: .; V gene: TRBV12-5; D gene: TRBD1; CDR3 length: 16; J gene: TRBJ1-2; CDR3 DNA: TGTGCTAGTGGTTTGGGGACAGGGGCGCTGGCCTATGGCTACACCTTC; CDR3 protein: CASGLGTGALAYGYTF
clone size: .; V gene: TRBV6-6; D gene: .; CDR3 length: 12; J gene: TRBJ2-7; CDR3 DNA: TGTGCCAGCAGGGATAGCTCCTACGAGCAGTACTTC; CDR3 protein: CASRDSSYEQYF
clone size: once; V gene: TRBV7-9; D gene: TRBD1; CDR3 length: 13; J gene: TRBJ2-2; CDR3 DNA: TGTGCCAGCAGCTTTACAGGGGACGGGGAGCTGTTTTTT; CDR3 protein: CASSFTGDGELFF
clone size: few; V gene: TRBV30; D gene: .; CDR3 length: 11; J gene: TRBJ1-1; CDR3 DNA: TGTGCCTGGAGTGTAGGAAGAGACGCTTTCTTT; CDR3 protein: CAWSVGRDAFF
clone size: once; V gene: TRBV5-4; D gene: TRBD2; CDR3 length: 15; J gene: TRBJ2-7; CDR3 DNA: TGTGCCAGCAGCTTCCAGACTAGCGGGACCTACGAGCAGTACTTC; CDR3 protein: CASSFQTSGTYEQYF
clone size: .; V gene: TRBV18; D gene: TRBD1; CDR3 length: 13; J gene: TRBJ1-2; CDR3 DNA: TGTGCCAGCTCATGGGACAGACCCTATGGCTACACCTTC; CDR3 protein: CASSWDRPYGYTF
clone size: .; V gene: TRBV28; D gene: TRBD2; CDR3 length: 14; J gene: TRBJ2-2; CDR3 DNA: TGTGCCATCTTAGCGGGAGTGGACACCGGGGAGCTGTTTTTT; CDR3 protein: CAILAGVDTGELFF
clone size: once; V gene: TRBV6-5; D gene: .; CDR3 length: 14; J gene: TRBJ1-5; CDR3 DNA: TGTGCCAGCAGTTACGGACAAAACAATCAGCCCCAGCATTTT; CDR3 protein: CASSYGQNNQPQHF
clone size: .; V gene: TRBV27; D gene: .; CDR3 length: 13; J gene: TRBJ1-1; CDR3 DNA: TGTGCCAGCAGTCCAACACTGAACACTGAAGCTTTCTTT; CDR3 protein: CASSPTLNTEAFF
clone size: .; V gene: TRBV27; D gene: TRBD2; CDR3 length: 16; J gene: TRBJ2-1; CDR3 DNA: TGTGCCAGCAGTGGGCCCGGGACTAGCGGATACAATGAGCAGTTCTTC; CDR3 protein: CASSGPGTSGYNEQFF
clone size: .; V gene: TRBV18; D gene: .; CDR3 length: 12; J gene: TRBJ2-7; CDR3 DNA: TGTGCCAGCTCACCGGGGGCCTACGAGCAGTACTTC; CDR3 protein: CASSPGAYEQYF
clone size: .; V gene: TRBV25-1; D gene: .; CDR3 length: 10; J gene: TRBJ2-5; CDR3 DNA: TGTGCCACCGAACAAGAGACCCAGTACTTC; CDR3 protein: CATEQETQYF
clone size: .; V gene: TRBV4-3; D gene: .; CDR3 length: 15; J gene: TRBJ2-1; CDR3 DNA: TGCGCCAGCAGCCAAGGGAGGGCGCTGACTGGTGGGCAGTTCTTC; CDR3 protein: CASSQGRALTGGQFF
clone size: .; V gene: TRBV7-9; D gene: .; CDR3 length: 18; J gene: TRBJ1-2; CDR3 DNA: TGTGCCAGCAGCCGCGGTCTGAGCCTCCGGGACACCTTCTATGGCTACACCTTC; CDR3 protein: CASSRGLSLRDTFYGYTF
clone size: .; V gene: TRBV28; D gene: .; CDR3 length: 14; J gene: TRBJ2-7; CDR3 DNA: TGTGCCAGCAGTGTTGAGATTGGTAGCTACGAGCAGTACTTC; CDR3 protein: CASSVEIGSYEQYF
clone size: once; V gene: TRBV25-1; D gene: .; CDR3 length: 11; J gene: TRBJ2-7; CDR3 DNA: TGTGCCAGCAGCAAAATTGGGGAGCAGTACTTC; CDR3 protein: CASSKIGEQYF
clone size: .; V gene: TRBV28; D gene: TRBD1; CDR3 length: 17; J gene: TRBJ1-5; CDR3 DNA: TGTGCCAGCGACTCTCGCGGGACAGGGGGCCGGAATCAGCCCCAGCATTTT; CDR3 protein: CASDSRGTGGRNQPQHF
clone size: .; V gene: TRBV27; D gene: .; CDR3 length: 16; J gene: TRBJ2-5; CDR3 DNA: TGTGCCAGCAGTGCCGGGACCATGCGGGGGCGGGGGACCCAGTACTTC; CDR3 protein: CASSAGTMRGRGTQYF
clone size: .; V gene: TRBV5-1; D gene: .; CDR3 length: 14; J gene: TRBJ2-7; CDR3 DNA: TGCGCCAGCAGCTTGGACCCGAGCTCCTACGAGCAGTACTTC; CDR3 protein: CASSLDPSSYEQYF
clone size: few; V gene: TRBV28; D gene: .; CDR3 length: 12; J gene: TRBJ1-1; CDR3 DNA: TGTGCCAGCAGTTTGGGGAACACTGAAGCTTTCTTT; CDR3 protein: CASSLGNTEAFF
clone size: .; V gene: TRBV4-2; D gene: .; CDR3 length: 14; J gene: TRBJ2-2; CDR3 DNA: TGTGCCAGCAGCCGTTCTGGGGGCACCGGGGAGCTGTTTTTT; CDR3 protein: CASSRSGGTGELFF
clone size: once; V gene: TRBV27; D gene: .; CDR3 length: 17; J gene: TRBJ1-3; CDR3 DNA: TGTGCCAGCAGTTTGAACGGACAGAGGATATCTGGAAACACCATATATTTT; CDR3 protein: CASSLNGQRISGNTIYF
clone size: .; V gene: TRBV27; D gene: TRBD2; CDR3 length: 14; J gene: TRBJ2-7; CDR3 DNA: TGTGCCAGCCAAACTAGCGGGAGGGCCTACGAGCAGTACTTC; CDR3 protein: CASQTSGRAYEQYF
clone size: .; V gene: TRBV2; D gene: .; CDR3 length: 15; J gene: TRBJ2-6; CDR3 DNA: TGTGCCACACAATACAGAGACTCTGGGGCCAACGTCCTGACTTTC; CDR3 protein: CATQYRDSGANVLTF
clone size: .; V gene: TRBV7-6; D gene: .; CDR3 length: 14; J gene: TRBJ1-1; CDR3 DNA: TGTGCCAGCAGCCCAGGGGAGGTGGGCACTGAAGCTTTCTTT; CDR3 protein: CASSPGEVGTEAFF
clone size: .; V gene: TRBV7-2; D gene: .; CDR3 length: 16; J gene: TRBJ1-5; CDR3 DNA: TGTGCCAGCAGCTTAGGGACTTCTTTTAGCAATCAGCCCCAGCATTTT; CDR3 protein: CASSLGTSFSNQPQHF
clone size: .; V gene: TRBV19; D gene: TRBD1; CDR3 length: 13; J gene: TRBJ2-7; CDR3 DNA: TGTGCCAGTAGTATAACAGGGGCCCACGAGCAGTACTTC; CDR3 protein: CASSITGAHEQYF
clone size: .; V gene: TRBV20-1; D gene: .; CDR3 length: 11; J gene: TRBJ1-1; CDR3 DNA: TGCAGTGCTAGTTTGAAGAATGAAGCTTTCTTT; CDR3 protein: CSASLKNEAFF
clone size: .; V gene: TRBV7-9; D gene: TRBD1; CDR3 length: 14; J gene: TRBJ1-1; CDR3 DNA: TGTGCCAGCAGTTACGGACAGGGGGTGGCTGAAGCTTTCTTT; CDR3 protein: CASSYGQGVAEAFF
clone size: .; V gene: TRBV9; D gene: .; CDR3 length: 15; J gene: TRBJ2-5; CDR3 DNA: TGTGCCAGCAGCGTAGAAGGCAGGGGAGGGGAGACCCAGTACTTC; CDR3 protein: CASSVEGRGGETQYF
clone size: once; V gene: TRBV25-1; D gene: .; CDR3 length: 12; J gene: TRBJ2-2; CDR3 DNA: TGTGCCAGCAAGCAGGGAACCGGGGAGCTGTTTTTT; CDR3 protein: CASKQGTGELFF
clone size: .; V gene: TRBV28; D gene: .; CDR3 length: 13; J gene: TRBJ2-3; CDR3 DNA: TGTGCCAGCGGCCTTCGGGCGGCAGATACGCAGTATTTT; CDR3 protein: CASGLRAADTQYF